This is a list of T cell receptor beta chains from one sample in a study of shared clonotypes between healthy human individuals. Profiling relied on immunoSEQ multiplex PCR, and the TCRdb table lists in-frame clones only, not all of them. The sample has about 2.3 million clones, approximately 95% seen once. Input material: naive CD4+ T cells from PBMCs. These receptors all come from a man aged 18 to 29 in good health. Some clones in this sample may be carry-over from other donors' samples. CDR3s include the opening cysteine and the closing phenylalanine or tryptophan. The D gene is left open where the match is weak. Size tells how often a clone was seen (once, few, many) or the class of an expanded clone, and some rows leave it out.

CDR3aa	CDR3nt	v_gene	j_gene	abundance	d_gene
CASSFPRSLAGGLVTQYF	TGTGCCAGCAGCTTCCCCCGCTCGCTAGCGGGAGGGCTGGTGACGCAGTATTTT	TRBV7-2	TRBJ2-3	NA	TRBD2
CASSSPGEVPTYGYTF	TGTGCCAGCAGTTCCCCCGGGGAGGTCCCAACCTATGGCTACACCTTC	TRBV6-5	TRBJ1-2	NA	NA
CASKPQGVYTEAFF	TGCGCCAGCAAACCCCAAGGGGTCTACACTGAAGCTTTCTTT	TRBV5-1	TRBJ1-1	NA	NA
CASSGDRGQEKLFF	TGTGCCAGCAGTGGGGACAGGGGGCAAGAAAAACTGTTTTTT	TRBV2	TRBJ1-4	NA	TRBD1
CASSATDRQNTEAFF	TGTGCCAGCAGCGCAACAGACAGACAGAACACTGAAGCTTTCTTT	TRBV7-9	TRBJ1-1	NA	NA
CASSPSGGYYEAFF	TGTGCCAGCAGCCCATCGGGGGGGTACTACGAAGCTTTCTTT	TRBV28	TRBJ1-1	NA	NA
CASSYTVASGRNEQFF	TGTGCCAGCAGCTACACGGTCGCTAGCGGGAGAAATGAGCAGTTCTTC	TRBV7-2	TRBJ2-1	NA	TRBD2
CASRPRQGAQETQYF	TGTGCCAGCAGACCACGACAGGGGGCACAAGAGACCCAGTACTTC	TRBV28	TRBJ2-5	NA	TRBD1
CASSDPGPRTTEAFF	TGTGCCAGCAGTGACCCGGGCCCCAGGACCACTGAAGCTTTCTTT	TRBV2	TRBJ1-1	NA	NA
CASSHGVPEEQFF	TGTGCCAGCAGTCACGGGGTACCGGAGGAGCAGTTCTTC	TRBV6-6	TRBJ2-1	once	NA
CASRRSRLQETQYF	TGTGCCAGCAGGCGATCTAGGCTCCAAGAGACCCAGTACTTC	TRBV27	TRBJ2-5	NA	NA
CASSADRSTEAFF	TGCGCCAGCAGTGCGGACCGCTCCACTGAAGCTTTCTTT	TRBV10-1	TRBJ1-1	NA	NA
CASSATSGRYNEQFF	TGTGCCAGCAGCGCGACTAGCGGGAGGTACAATGAGCAGTTCTTC	TRBV9	TRBJ2-1	NA	TRBD2
CSVGWGYEQYF	TGCAGCGTTGGATGGGGATACGAGCAGTACTTC	TRBV29-1	TRBJ2-7	NA	NA
CASSRARLETQYF	TGTGCCAGCAGCCGGGCCCGCCTGGAGACCCAGTACTTC	TRBV7-2	TRBJ2-5	NA	NA
CASSFGGAYSQETQYF	TGTGCCAGCAGCTTCGGGGGCGCCTACTCCCAAGAGACCCAGTACTTC	TRBV7-2	TRBJ2-5	NA	NA
CASSLERRSGANVLTF	TGTGCCAGCAGTTTAGAACGGCGCTCTGGGGCCAACGTCCTGACTTTC	TRBV28	TRBJ2-6	NA	NA
CASSYSADPNEKLFF	TGTGCCAGCAGTTACTCTGCGGACCCTAATGAAAAACTGTTTTTT	TRBV6-5	TRBJ1-4	few	NA
CASSEFGRGYEQYF	TGTGCCAGCAGTGAATTCGGCAGGGGTTACGAGCAGTACTTC	TRBV2	TRBJ2-7	NA	NA
CASSLGDSQNIQYF	TGTGCCAGCAGTTTGGGGGACAGCCAAAACATTCAGTACTTC	TRBV28	TRBJ2-4	NA	TRBD1
CASSSRQGAYTEAFF	TGTGCCAGCAGCTCCCGACAGGGGGCTTACACTGAAGCTTTCTTT	TRBV7-9	TRBJ1-1	NA	TRBD1
CASSLLHTGTDTQYF	TGCGCCAGCAGCCTGCTTCACACGGGGACAGATACGCAGTATTTT	TRBV5-1	TRBJ2-3	NA	NA
CASSPNQSRNTEAFF	TGTGCCAGCTCACCTAATCAATCGAGGAACACTGAAGCTTTCTTT	TRBV18	TRBJ1-1	NA	NA
CASRSGTVGYTQYF	TGTGCCAGCAGATCCGGGACAGTTGGTTATACGCAGTATTTT	TRBV2	TRBJ2-3	NA	TRBD1
CASSQGWGRRTEAFF	TGTGCCAGCAGCCAAGGGTGGGGCCGGAGAACTGAAGCTTTCTTT	TRBV14	TRBJ1-1	NA	NA
CASSKVLGSEQFF	TGTGCCAGTAGTAAGGTCCTCGGGAGTGAGCAGTTCTTC	TRBV19	TRBJ2-1	once	NA
CASSLGQGPYEQYF	TGTGCCAGCAGCCTAGGACAGGGTCCCTACGAGCAGTACTTC	TRBV5-4	TRBJ2-7	once	TRBD1
CASSEGSTVGTEAFF	TGTGCCAGCAGTGAAGGGTCGACAGTTGGCACTGAAGCTTTCTTT	TRBV6-1	TRBJ1-1	NA	NA
CASSVRQGGSYGYTF	TGTGCCAGCAGTGTACGACAGGGCGGGTCATATGGCTACACCTTC	TRBV2	TRBJ1-2	once	TRBD1
CASSQEAGYSYEQYF	TGCGCCAGCAGCCAAGAGGCAGGATACTCCTACGAGCAGTACTTC	TRBV4-3	TRBJ2-7	NA	NA